The 15 T cell receptor beta chains below come from one sample, sequenced in a study of identical twins (dated by TCRdb to about 2016). The library relied on 5' RACE. Sequenced on an Illumina HiSeq 2000. The raw public reads went through TCRdb reprocessing: fastp at Q25, MiXCR clone calling, in-frame beta chains kept. Every CDR3 protein is listed once, alongside the most common genes and DNA of its rows. The table for this sample lists 200,000 to 300,000 distinct CDR3 sequences; 6% to 8.5% of them were counted only once. Under 6.5% of the sample rests with the top ten. These data also formed part of another study, on yellow fever vaccine responses in identical twins.

Sequencing was performed on CD8+ T cells sorted from blood. Receptors were obtained from a young woman in good health.

This clonotype was counted at least ten times. The chain carries TRBV20-1 and TRBJ2-1, with D possibly called TRBD1 or TRBD2 (5 bases each). The CDR3 runs 15 residues. Germline V gives CDR1 DFQATT, CDR2 SNEGSKA (reference sequence). The V gene lost 5 bases and the J gene lost 6 bases, with 20 bases spanning the gap. The CDR3 is CSALFVLRGVNEQFF. The CDR3 DNA reads TGCAGTGCTCTGTTCGTTCTTAGAGGGGTCAATGAGCAGTTCTTC.

This clonotype has ten or more counts. The CDR3 DNA reads as TGTGCCAGCAGTGACGCACAGGGAGTGATCTATAATTCACCCCTCCACTTT. Its translation: CASSDAQGVIYNSPLHF. The chain joins TRBV2 to TRBJ1-6; weak D call: TRBD1 (6 bases). The CDR3 covers 17 residues. Germline CDR1 SNHLY, CDR2 FYNNEI. The V end was cut by 3 bases, the J end by 3 bases, with 15 bases between.

In its sample, this clonotype was seen a few times. The chain has TRBV20-1 and TRBJ2-6; D is unclear. The CDR3 consists of 13 residues. V lost 3 bases and J 0 bases, leaving 3 bases between the germline ends. Germline V gene lookup returns CDR1 DFQATT and CDR2 SNEGSKA (reference sequence). The CDR3 loop reads CSARSSGANVLTF. CDR3 DNA: TGCAGTGCTAGGTCCTCTGGGGCCAACGTCCTGACTTTC.

This clonotype has only a few counts. This chain uses TRBV2 with TRBJ2-7, with D uncertain. The germline gives CDR1 SNHLY, CDR2 FYNNEI. Deletions cut 7 bases from V and 3 bases from J, with 4 bases between. This CDR3 is 10 amino acids long. CDR3 loop: CASKDYEQYF. CDR3 DNA sequence: TGTGCCAGCAAAGACTACGAGCAGTACTTC.

CDR3 protein: CASSQELASSYEQYF. In DNA form, the CDR3 reads TGTGCCAGCAGCCAAGAGCTAGCGAGTTCCTACGAGCAGTACTTC. The V and J genes are TRBV3-1 and TRBJ2-7, with D perhaps matching TRBD2 (6 bases). The V gene's germline CDR1 is LGHDT and CDR2 YNNKEL (reference sequence). CDR3 length: 15 amino acids. The V gene lost 0 bases and the J gene lost 1 base, with 10 bases spanning the gap.

The table lists this clonotype with a few counts. V is TRBV5-6 and J is TRBJ2-2, with 11 bases matching TRBD2. CDR3 length: 17 residues. The V segment lost 1 base and the J segment 6 bases; nucleotides outside the gene matches: 8. Germline values: CDR1 SGHDT, CDR2 YYEEEE. In DNA, the CDR3 is TGTGCCAGCAGCTTGCTGGGGACTAGCGGCGGTGCCGGGGAGCTGTTTTTT. Translating gives CASSLLGTSGGAGELFF.

A few counts support this clonotype. The gene calls are TRBV20-1 and TRBJ2-1, with no clear D. The CDR3 runs to 15 residues. The V gene lost 0 bases and the J gene lost 6 bases, with 15 bases spanning the gap. CDR1 DFQATT and CDR2 SNEGSKA come from the germline V gene (reference sequence). The CDR3 here is CSARDMVEFGNEQFF. CDR3 nucleotides: TGCAGTGCTAGAGATATGGTGGAGTTCGGCAATGAGCAGTTCTTC.

The chain combines TRBV25-1 with TRBJ1-4; 8 nucleotides match TRBD1. The germline CDR1 and CDR2 sequences are MGHDK and SYGVNS. With 2 bases clipped from V and 8 bases from J, the junction kept 7 bases outside the gene matches. The CDR3 runs 15 residues. The CDR3 coding sequence is TGTGCCAGCAGTGAAGGAGCAGGGGGCAGAGAAAAACTGTTTTTT. Protein: CASSEGAGGREKLFF.

This clonotype was seen a few times. The V gene is TRBV12-3 or TRBV12-4, the J gene TRBJ1-2, with 7 nucleotides matching TRBD1. The trim removed 3 bases at V and 8 bases at J, leaving 6 bases unmatched. CDR3 length equals 13 residues. CDR3 sequence: CASSFTAGGGYTF. The CDR3 region has the DNA TGTGCCAGCAGTTTCACCGCAGGGGGAGGCTACACCTTC.

This clonotype was detected many times. This chain links TRBV29-1 with TRBJ1-1; 7 bases agree with TRBD1. Germline CDR1 reads SQVTM; CDR2 reads ANQGSEA. Trimming took 7 bases from V and 0 from J; bases not matched to a gene: 11. CDR3 length equals 15 residues. CDR3 protein: CSASGQSQMNTEAFF. The CDR3 DNA sequence: TGCAGCGCGTCGGGACAGAGCCAAATGAACACTGAAGCTTTCTTT.

The chain couples TRBV27 to TRBJ2-1, with TRBD2 matching 8 bases. This CDR3 is built from 16 residues. The V segment lost 5 bases and the J segment 7 bases; nucleotides outside the gene matches: 13. The V gene's germline CDR1 is MNHEY and CDR2 SMNVEV (reference sequence). The CDR3 loop reads CASSTSGGRAGNEQFF. The CDR3 bases are TGTGCCAGCAGTACCTCGGGAGGGAGGGCTGGGAATGAGCAGTTCTTC.

This clonotype has just a few counts. This chain links TRBV20-1 with TRBJ2-3; D unresolved. This CDR3 comprises 13 residues. Trimming removed 2 bases from V and 2 bases from J, with 8 bases in between. CDR1 and CDR2 from the germline V gene are DFQATT and SNEGSKA (reference sequence). Here the CDR3 reads CSARHLNTDTQYF. CDR3 DNA sequence: TGCAGTGCTAGACACTTGAACACAGATACGCAGTATTTT.

This clonotype has just a few counts. J is TRBJ2-2 and V is TRBV7-9, with D tentatively TRBD1 (5 bases). This CDR3 contains 15 residues. Per germline, CDR1 SEHNR and CDR2 FQNEAQ (reference sequence). Trimming cost V 6 bases and J 1 base, with 12 bases left between them. The DNA of the CDR3 is TGTGCCAGCAGACGACACACAGGGAACACCGGGGAGCTGTTTTTT. As protein: CASRRHTGNTGELFF. Filled out from reference TRBV7-9 and TRBJ2-2, the complete variable domain reads DTGVSQNPRHKITKRGQNVTFRCDPISEHNRLYWYRQTLGQGPEFLTYFQNEAQLEKSRLLSDRFSAERPKGSFSTLEIQRTEQGDSAMYLCASRRHTGNTGELFFGEGSRLTVL.

This clonotype was counted many times. The V gene is TRBV5-1, the J gene TRBJ2-1; D is possibly TRBD1 (5 bases). Looked up from germline, CDR1 is SGHRS and CDR2 is YFSETQ. CDR3 length equals 11 residues. Trimming cost V 6 bases and J 6 bases, with 7 bases left between them. CDR3 sequence (DNA): TGCGCCAGCACCCAGGGCAATGAGCAGTTCTTC. It specifies CASTQGNEQFF.

In its sample, this clonotype was seen many times. The chain links TRBV27 to TRBJ2-7, with D possibly TRBD1 on 6 matching bases. CDR1 MNHEY and CDR2 SMNVEV come from the germline V gene (reference sequence). The CDR3 runs 17 residues. Trimming left V 0 bases short and J 2 bases short, with 17 bases between. The CDR3: CASSLSRGRGFPYEQYF. CDR3 bases: TGTGCCAGCAGTTTATCCCGTGGCAGGGGCTTTCCCTACGAGCAGTACTTC.